These 29 T cell receptor beta chains were all obtained from the same sample, sequenced in a study of identical twins. TCRdb independently ran MiXCR on the 5' RACE reads; one entry per CDR3 protein. The table lists fewer than 800,000 distinct CDR3 sequences, 7.1% of them singletons. This sample was also put to use in a study of yellow fever vaccine responses in identical twins.

Sequenced: PBMCs. The receptors originated from a woman between 18 and 29 years old in good health.

The rearrangement joins TRBV28 to TRBJ2-1; 12 nucleotides match TRBD2. J lost 8 bases, V lost 4 bases, and 9 bases had no gene match. Per germline, CDR1 MDHEN and CDR2 SYDVKM. The CDR3 consists of 16 residues. The CDR3 here is CASSSQGLAGWDEQFF. The DNA for the CDR3 is TGTGCCAGCAGTTCCCAGGGACTAGCGGGTTGGGATGAGCAGTTCTTC.

This chain joins TRBV7-9 and TRBJ2-1; tentative D call: TRBD1 (5 bases). The CDR3 loop spans 14 amino acids. The V gene's germline CDR1 is SEHNR and CDR2 FQNEAQ (reference sequence). The germline V and J ends were trimmed by 6 bases and 1 base, with 10 bases remaining between them. The CDR3 is CASRPDKSYNEQFF. CDR3 nucleotides: TGTGCCAGCAGACCGGACAAATCCTACAATGAGCAGTTCTTC. Full variable domain (missing parts from reference TRBV7-9 and TRBJ2-1): DTGVSQNPRHKITKRGQNVTFRCDPISEHNRLYWYRQTLGQGPEFLTYFQNEAQLEKSRLLSDRFSAERPKGSFSTLEIQRTEQGDSAMYLCASRPDKSYNEQFFGPGTRLTVL.

DNA of the CDR3: TGCAGTGCTAGAGATCAGGGGTCGGACGAGAACACTGAAGCTTTCTTT. This sequence encodes CSARDQGSDENTEAFF. The chain carries TRBV20-1 and TRBJ1-1; a possible D gene is TRBD1 (6 bases). Germline V gives CDR1 DFQATT, CDR2 SNEGSKA (reference sequence). The length of the CDR3 is 16 residues. The V end was cut by 0 bases, the J end by 1 base, with 15 bases between.

The rearrangement links TRBV24-1 to TRBJ2-7; D call uncertain. V was shortened by 3 bases and J by 5 bases, with 10 bases between the two germline ends. This CDR3 region has 13 residues. CDR1 and CDR2 from the germline V gene are KGHDR and SFDVKD. CDR3 coding DNA: TGTGCCACCAGTGATGGTAAGGGCCACGAGCAGTACTTC. The encoded protein is CATSDGKGHEQYF.

This clonotype was counted a few times. The chain joins TRBV7-9 to TRBJ2-3; D uncertain. There are 17 residues in the CDR3. The V end was cut by 1 base, the J end by 1 base, with 15 bases between. The germline CDR1 and CDR2 sequences are SEHNR and FQNEAQ (reference sequence). The CDR3 bases are TGTGCCAGCAGCTTAGTGCCCCGGTTGAGCGGCACAGATACGCAGTATTTT. The encoded protein is CASSLVPRLSGTDTQYF.

V and J are TRBV10-3 and TRBJ2-2, with a possible D match to TRBD2 (5 bases). The V gene's germline CDR1 is ENHRY and CDR2 SYGVKD. V lost 6 bases to trimming and J lost 8 bases, with 13 bases between them. This CDR3 has 13 residues. CDR3 loop: CAIRSSTSGELFF. CDR3 sequence (DNA): TGTGCCATCAGGTCTAGCACGTCGGGGGAGCTGTTTTTT.

This clonotype was detected only a few times. The chain uses TRBV11-2 and TRBJ1-2, with unresolved D. V dropped 1 base and J dropped 7 bases, with 16 bases sitting between them. The CDR3 totals 15 residues. Per germline, CDR1 SGHAT and CDR2 FQNNGV. The DNA for the CDR3 is TGTGCCAGCAGCTTAGGTGGAGAGCCAATTCGTGGCTACACCTTC. It specifies CASSLGGEPIRGYTF.

This clonotype was detected ten times or more. The V and J genes are TRBV5-6 and TRBJ2-5; D call uncertain. V lost 0 bases, J lost 3 bases, and 6 bases lay in between. The germline CDR1 and CDR2 sequences are SGHDT and YYEEEE. This CDR3 is 13 amino acids long. DNA of the CDR3: TGTGCCAGCAGCTTGGTCAATGAAGAGACCCAGTACTTC. This translates into CASSLVNEETQYF.

The CDR3 sequence is CASSDRGWDEKLFF. CDR3 DNA: TGTGCCAGCAGTGACAGGGGTTGGGATGAAAAACTGTTTTTT. This chain joins TRBV6-1 and TRBJ1-4, with a weak D call TRBD1 (6 bases). The germline CDR1 and CDR2 sequences are MNHNS and SASEGT. This CDR3 spans 14 amino acids. The ends were cut back, 3 bases at V and 6 bases at J, with 11 bases in the middle.

This clonotype was observed a few times. This chain joins TRBV7-9 and TRBJ2-3; TRBD1 or TRBD2 may be the D gene (5 bases each). V lost 3 bases and J lost 2, with 12 bases in between. The CDR3 has 15 amino acids. Per germline, CDR1 SEHNR and CDR2 FQNEAQ (reference sequence). CDR3 region: CASSFPGPHTDTQYF. The CDR3 region has the DNA TGTGCCAGCAGCTTTCCGGGGCCCCACACAGATACGCAGTATTTT.

This clonotype was seen ten or more times. The gene calls are TRBV7-9 and TRBJ2-5, with D hard to call. The V end lost 5 bases, the J end lost 4 bases, and 2 bases lay between the germline ends. The germline V gene encodes CDR1 SEHNR and CDR2 FQNEAQ (reference sequence). The CDR3 is 10 amino acids. The CDR3 sequence: CASSIETQYF. The DNA of the CDR3 is TGTGCCAGCAGCATAGAGACCCAGTACTTC.

This clonotype was recorded at least ten times. The gene calls are TRBV5-1 and TRBJ1-1, with TRBD1 identical over 7 bases. This CDR3 spans 14 amino acids. Germline V gene data show CDR1 as SGHRS and CDR2 as YFSETQ. V was clipped by 7 bases and J by 4 bases; unmatched bases: 10. CDR3: CASRTQTGVTEAFF. The CDR3, as DNA: TGCGCCAGCCGGACCCAAACAGGGGTCACTGAAGCTTTCTTT. Full variable domain (rest looked up from reference TRBV5-1 and TRBJ1-1): KAGVTQTPRYLIKTRGQQVTLSCSPISGHRSVSWYQQTPGQGLQFLFEYFSETQRNKGNFPGRFSGRQFSNSRSEMNVSTLELGDSALYLCASRTQTGVTEAFFGQGTRLTVV.

In its sample, this clonotype was seen many times. The chain joins TRBV24-1 to TRBJ2-7, with a weak D call TRBD1 (6 bases). CDR3 length: 12 residues. V dropped 7 bases and J dropped 3 bases, with 9 bases sitting between them. Germline lookup yields CDR1 KGHDR and CDR2 SFDVKD. CDR3 sequence (DNA): TGTGCCACCAGCCTGACAGGCTACGAGCAGTACTTC. It yields the protein CATSLTGYEQYF.

This chain uses TRBV20-1 with TRBJ2-7; D is ambiguous. The germline V gene has CDR1 DFQATT and CDR2 SNEGSKA (reference sequence). CDR3 length equals 17 residues. Deletions cut 3 bases from V and 0 bases from J, with 21 bases between. Here the CDR3 DNA reads TGCAGTGCTAGGTTCCTGCCTAACTCCAACAGCTCCTACGAGCAGTACTTC. Its translation: CSARFLPNSNSSYEQYF.

The rearrangement uses TRBV4-1 and TRBJ2-5; D is perhaps TRBD1 (6 bases). V gave up 3 bases and J gave up 5 bases, with 16 bases separating them. CDR1 and CDR2 from the germline V gene are MGHRA and YSYEKL. The CDR3 is 15 amino acids. The CDR3 DNA reads as TGCGCCAGCAGCCAGCCGACAGGTGGAGGCGAGACCCAGTACTTC. It translates to CASSQPTGGGETQYF.

CDR3 in DNA: TGTGCCAGCAGTTTGATTGTGGGGCCCAATGAGCAGTTCTTC. Translation gives CASSLIVGPNEQFF. This chain links TRBV27 with TRBJ2-1, with a tentative D call TRBD1 (5 bases). Trimming removed 3 bases from V and 6 bases from J, with 12 bases in between. The germline V gene has CDR1 MNHEY and CDR2 SMNVEV (reference sequence). CDR3 size: 14 residues.

This clonotype turned up a few times. The junction does not match germline at one end; this may be a read error. V usage is TRBV6-6 and J usage is TRBJ1-2; 8 bases are shared with TRBD1. The CDR3 runs to 11 residues. The germline V gene has CDR1 MNHNY and CDR2 SVGAGI (reference sequence). The CDR3 loop reads CASSYGQGAEF. CDR3 sequence (DNA): TGTGCCAGCAGTTACGGGCAGGGGGCGGAATTC.

Many counts were recorded for this clonotype. The chain is built from TRBV11-2 and TRBJ1-6; D is unresolved. CDR1 is SGHAT, CDR2 FQNNGV, per germline. The CDR3 consists of 14 residues. Trimming pared 5 bases from V and 5 bases from J, leaving 10 bases between. CDR3 nucleotides: TGTGCCAGCAGCCTACGCGAACATAATTCACCCCTCCACTTT. It translates to CASSLREHNSPLHF.

This clonotype showed up just a few times. The chain has TRBV24-1 and TRBJ2-5, with D maybe TRBD2 (6 bases). This CDR3 is built from 16 residues. Germline loops: CDR1 KGHDR, CDR2 SFDVKD. V gave up 4 bases and J gave up 0 bases, with 14 bases separating them. CDR3 region: CATSDAGRGDQETQYF. Written as DNA, the CDR3 is TGTGCCACCAGTGACGCGGGGCGAGGGGACCAAGAGACCCAGTACTTC.

This clonotype has just a few counts. The chain employs TRBV2 and TRBJ2-2, with D perhaps matching TRBD1 (6 bases). Between the trimmed V and J ends, which lost 4 bases and 2 bases, there was a span of 11 bases. Germline CDR1 and CDR2: SNHLY and FYNNEI. CDR3 length: 15 residues. The CDR3 region has the DNA TGTGCCAGCAGTGGCCGGGACATAAACACCGGGGAGCTGTTTTTT. Encoded protein: CASSGRDINTGELFF.

This clonotype was observed a few times. The chain couples TRBV7-8 to TRBJ2-5, with unresolved D. Deletions cut 4 bases from V and 1 base from J, with 7 bases between. The CDR3 extends over 13 amino acids. CDR1 is SGHVS and CDR2 is FQNEAQ in the germline V gene. CDR3 coding DNA: TGTGCCAGCAGCTGGCCAATCCAAGAGACCCAGTACTTC. Translating gives CASSWPIQETQYF.

The CDR3 is CASSTGLANYGYTF. The CDR3 DNA reads TGTGCCAGCAGCACGGGTTTAGCTAACTATGGCTACACCTTC. The V gene is TRBV3-1, the J gene TRBJ1-2, with unresolved D. V lost 5 bases, J lost 0 bases, and 10 bases lay in between. CDR1 and CDR2 from the germline V gene are LGHDT and YNNKEL (reference sequence). The CDR3 runs to 14 residues. The complete variable domain, with remaining parts taken from reference TRBV3-1 and TRBJ1-2, reads DTAVSQTPKYLVTQMGNDKSIKCEQNLGHDTMYWYKQDSKKFLKIMFSYNNKELIINETVPNRFSPKSPDKAHLNLHINSLELGDSAVYFCASSTGLANYGYTFGSGTRLTVV.

This clonotype was recorded a few times. This sequence joins TRBV18 and TRBJ2-7; D might be TRBD1 (5 bases). V gave up 6 bases and J gave up 1 base, with 10 bases separating them. CDR1 is KGHSH and CDR2 is LQKENI in the germline V gene. This CDR3 is built from 13 residues. DNA for the CDR3: TGTGCCAGCTCTATGACAGTTTCCTACGAGCAGTACGTC. This translates into CASSMTVSYEQYV.

The rearrangement uses TRBV3-1 and TRBJ2-1; D might be TRBD2 (5 bases). The germline CDR1 and CDR2 sequences are LGHDT and YNNKEL (reference sequence). With 4 bases removed from V and 4 bases from J, the gap between germline ends came to 14 bases. The CDR3 is made up of 15 amino acids. The CDR3 nucleotides are TGTGCCAGCAGCCGAGGAGGCGGCGGATACAATGAGCAGTTCTTC. It codes for CASSRGGGGYNEQFF.

This clonotype was seen more than once but under ten times. V and J are TRBV7-8 and TRBJ2-4; 7 bases map to TRBD1. CDR3 length: 15 amino acids. V shed 5 bases and J 0 bases; nucleotides not matched to a gene: 4. CDR1 is SGHVS and CDR2 is FQNEAQ in the germline V gene. The CDR3 DNA sequence: TGTGCCAGCAGCCAAAGGGGGCTAGCCAAAAACATTCAGTACTTC. Its protein is CASSQRGLAKNIQYF.

The J gene is TRBJ2-7, the V gene TRBV2, with TRBD1 identical over 10 bases. V lost 7 bases, J lost 1 base, and 10 bases stayed unmatched. This CDR3 comprises 16 residues. The germline V gene encodes CDR1 SNHLY and CDR2 FYNNEI. CDR3 loop: CASISRQGAHSYEQYF. The CDR3 DNA follows: TGTGCCAGCATTAGCAGACAGGGGGCTCATTCCTACGAGCAGTACTTC.

This clonotype was seen a handful of times. The chain recombines TRBV15 with TRBJ2-5, with 9 bases aligning to TRBD1. The V gene end was trimmed by 0 bases and the J gene end by 2 bases; junction bases not matched to a gene: 13. This CDR3 spans 19 amino acids. Germline V gives CDR1 LNHNV, CDR2 YYDKDF (reference sequence). CDR3 in DNA: TGTGCCACCAGCAGAGATGGGCATAATTACAGGGGGCCGCAAGAGACCCAGTACTTC. It yields the protein CATSRDGHNYRGPQETQYF. Drawing the rest from reference TRBV15 and TRBJ2-5, the complete variable domain is DAMVIQNPRYQVTQFGKPVTLSCSQTLNHNVMYWYQQKSSQAPKLLFHYYDKDFNNEADTPDNFQSRRPNTSFCFLDIRSPGLGDTAMYLCATSRDGHNYRGPQETQYFGPGTRLLVL.

This clonotype was detected many times. The chain carries TRBV12-3 or TRBV12-4 and TRBJ1-1; D remains ambiguous. The V and J ends lost 7 bases and 1 base respectively, with 16 bases between them. The length of the CDR3 is 15 residues. This CDR3 is CASTGVIGKNTEAFF. CDR3 sequence (DNA): TGTGCCAGCACCGGGGTTATAGGGAAGAACACTGAAGCTTTCTTT.

The chain links TRBV7-3 to TRBJ2-1; D uncertain. V was pared by 3 bases and J by 4 bases, with 25 bases between. The CDR3 consists of 19 residues. The germline V gene encodes CDR1 SGHTA and CDR2 FQGTGA. The CDR3 sequence: CASSFNLWAPPGVYNEQFF. In DNA, the CDR3 is TGTGCCAGCAGCTTTAATCTTTGGGCCCCCCCTGGGGTATACAATGAGCAGTTCTTC. Full variable domain (remainder filled in from reference TRBV7-3 and TRBJ2-1): GAGVSQTPSNKVTEKGKYVELRCDPISGHTALYWYRQSLGQGPEFLIYFQGTGAADDSGLPNDRFFAVRPEGSVSTLKIQRTERGDSAVYLCASSFNLWAPPGVYNEQFFGPGTRLTVL.